This is a list of T cell receptor beta chains from one sample in a study of blood T cell repertoires in COVID-19. Data came from immunoSEQ multiplex PCR; TCRdb stores just in-frame clones and leaves some out. Of roughly 100,000 clones listed, about 90% are singletons. Material: peripheral blood. The receptor source for this set is a man aged 50-59 years with acute or convalescent COVID-19. Both conserved end residues are part of each CDR3. Each record gives: J gene, D gene, V gene, clone size, CDR3 DNA, CDR3 protein. D genes are given only for firm matches. Where a row states a size, it is once, few, many or the class of an expanded clone; other rows omit it.

J gene: TRBJ2-7; D gene: TRBD2; V gene: TRBV4-1; clone size: once; CDR3 DNA: TGCGCCAGCGCGGGACTAGCCTCCTACGAGCAGTACTTC; CDR3 protein: CASAGLASYEQYF
J gene: TRBJ2-5; D gene: -; V gene: TRBV10-1; clone size: once; CDR3 DNA: TGCGCCAGCAGCCCTGGGCCAGTAAGGGGCAAAGAGACCCAGTACTTC; CDR3 protein: CASSPGPVRGKETQYF
J gene: TRBJ1-2; D gene: TRBD1; V gene: TRBV28; clone size: -; CDR3 DNA: TGTGCCAGCAGTCAAAGACAGGGGCTGGATGGCTACACCTTC; CDR3 protein: CASSQRQGLDGYTF
J gene: TRBJ1-3; D gene: -; V gene: TRBV27; clone size: -; CDR3 DNA: TGTGCCAGCAGTTCACTCCTTACAGGGCCTGGAAACACCATATATTTT; CDR3 protein: CASSSLLTGPGNTIYF
J gene: TRBJ2-7; D gene: TRBD2; V gene: TRBV11-2; clone size: -; CDR3 DNA: TGTGCCAGCAGCCCGACTAGCGGGGGGGCGTACGAGCAGTACTTC; CDR3 protein: CASSPTSGGAYEQYF
J gene: TRBJ1-5; D gene: -; V gene: TRBV6-5; clone size: -; CDR3 DNA: TGTGCCAGCCGCTATACAGGGAATCAGCCCCAGCATTTT; CDR3 protein: CASRYTGNQPQHF
J gene: TRBJ2-7; D gene: -; V gene: TRBV5-1; clone size: -; CDR3 DNA: TGCGCCAGCAGCTCCAGGGGCTACGAGCAGTACTTC; CDR3 protein: CASSSRGYEQYF
J gene: TRBJ2-7; D gene: -; V gene: TRBV4-1; clone size: many; CDR3 DNA: TGCGCCAGCAGCCAAGATCTCCTCTACGAGCAGTACTTC; CDR3 protein: CASSQDLLYEQYF
J gene: TRBJ1-5; D gene: -; V gene: TRBV16; clone size: -; CDR3 DNA: TGTGCCAGCAGCCAATCGGGGGGGGGCAATCAGCCCCAGCATTTT; CDR3 protein: CASSQSGGGNQPQHF
J gene: TRBJ1-1; D gene: -; V gene: TRBV29-1; clone size: -; CDR3 DNA: TGCAGCGTTGGGTCAGTGCGAGGAGCCGACTCTGGAGCTTTCTTT; CDR3 protein: CSVGSVRGADSGAFF
J gene: TRBJ2-5; D gene: -; V gene: TRBV18; clone size: -; CDR3 DNA: TGTGCCAGCTCACCCGGAACAGGGTCGTTAGAGACCCAGTACTTC; CDR3 protein: CASSPGTGSLETQYF
J gene: TRBJ2-2; D gene: TRBD2; V gene: TRBV7-9; clone size: -; CDR3 DNA: TGTGCCAGCAGCCCGGGACTAGCGGGGGGTCGAAACACCGGGGAGCTGTTTTTT; CDR3 protein: CASSPGLAGGRNTGELFF
J gene: TRBJ1-1; D gene: -; V gene: TRBV6-5; clone size: -; CDR3 DNA: TGTGCCAGCAGAGTATGGGAGGGGATGGCTGAAGCTTTCTTT; CDR3 protein: CASRVWEGMAEAFF
J gene: TRBJ2-7; D gene: -; V gene: TRBV5-8; clone size: -; CDR3 DNA: TGTGCCAGCAGCTTGGAGGGGGTTTCCTCCTACGAGCAGTACTTC; CDR3 protein: CASSLEGVSSYEQYF